These 18 T cell receptor beta chains were all obtained from the same sample, sequenced in a study of graft-versus-host responses after intestinal transplantation. Produced via immunoSEQ multiplex PCR; TCRdb's table is partial and in-frame only. The repertoire holds 20,000 to 25,000 clones, with about half as singletons. Sequenced material: alloreactive CD4+ T cells from a mixed lymphocyte reaction culture, taken before intestinal transplant. Subset meaning: CFSE-low proliferating T cells sorted from roughly six-day pre-transplant mixed lymphocyte reaction (GvH or HvG direction). These receptors came from a human patient who received an intestinal transplant.

In its sample, this clone was seen a few times. The rearrangement joins TRBV10-3 to TRBJ2-7; 9 bases map to TRBD1. The germline CDR1 and CDR2 sequences are ENHRY and SYGVKD. CDR3 length: 13 residues. The V gene end was trimmed by 5 bases and the J gene end by 6 bases; junction bases not matched to a gene: 5. Written as DNA, the CDR3 is TGTGCCATCAGTCCTCGGACAGGGGTCGAGCAGTACTTC. Translating gives CAISPRTGVEQYF.

The rearrangement uses TRBV7-9 and TRBJ2-2, with D possibly being TRBD1 (6 bases). The CDR3 is made up of 13 amino acids. CDR1 and CDR2 (germline): SEHNR, FQNEAQ (reference sequence). V lost 6 bases and J lost 11, with 16 bases in between. The CDR3 nucleotides are TGTGCCAGCAGTCTTTATGGGGGCACTGAGCTGTTTTTT. Protein sequence: CASSLYGGTELFF.

The CDR3: CASSIGLAVGQETQYF. CDR3 nucleotide sequence: TGTGCCAGCAGCATCGGACTAGCGGTAGGGCAAGAGACCCAGTACTTC. The V call is TRBV7-2, the J call TRBJ2-5; 10 bases align to TRBD2. The J segment lost 2 bases and the V segment lost 5 bases, leaving 8 bases of the junction unmatched. The CDR3 has 16 amino acids. Germline-derived CDR1 and CDR2 are SGHTA and FQGNSA.

This clone has only a few counts. V and J are TRBV4-2 and TRBJ2-5; D gene ambiguous. This CDR3 region has 17 residues. The V end was cut by 4 bases, the J end by 0 bases, with 18 bases between. Germline loops: CDR1 LGHNA, CDR2 YNFKEQ. CDR3 DNA sequence: TGTGCCAGCAGCCGAAATATGCGACACCCGTACCAAGAGACCCAGTACTTC. Protein: CASSRNMRHPYQETQYF.

This clone was seen only a few times. This chain uses TRBV6-5 with TRBJ2-3; D is possibly TRBD2 (6 bases). Trimming removed 7 bases from V and 4 bases from J, with 12 bases in between. Germline V gives CDR1 MNHEY, CDR2 SVGAGI. The CDR3 contains 13 residues. The CDR3 nucleotides read TGTGCCAGCACGGAGGGTGGCCCAGATACGCAGTATTTT. It encodes CASTEGGPDTQYF.

For the CDR3, the DNA is TGTGCCAGCAGCGCAAACGGGGAGCTGTTTTTT. This codes for CASSANGELFF. This chain links TRBV9 with TRBJ2-2; D is unresolved. The length of the CDR3 is 11 residues. Germline values: CDR1 SGDLS, CDR2 YYNGEE. V gave up 3 bases and J gave up 7 bases, with 4 bases separating them.

The V and J genes are TRBV10-3 and TRBJ2-3; D is uncertain. V gave up 3 bases and J gave up 1 base, with 8 bases separating them. CDR1 is ENHRY and CDR2 is SYGVKD in the germline V gene. The CDR3 has 14 amino acids. In DNA, the CDR3 is TGTGCCATCAGTGACTACGCGGGCACAGATACGCAGTATTTT. It codes for CAISDYAGTDTQYF.

This clone was seen more than once but under ten times. The chain couples TRBV7-2 to TRBJ2-3; a weak D match, TRBD2 (6 bases). CDR3 length: 14 amino acids. V dropped 2 bases and J dropped 0 bases, with 6 bases sitting between them. From germline, CDR1 is SGHTA and CDR2 FQGNSA. CDR3 sequence reads: CASSLRGSTDTQYF. The CDR3 DNA follows: TGTGCCAGCAGCTTACGGGGGAGCACAGATACGCAGTATTTT.

This clone was seen only a few times. The chain uses TRBV10-1 and TRBJ2-5; 7 bases are a match to TRBD1. Looked up from germline, CDR1 is WNHNN and CDR2 is SYGVQD (reference sequence). The trim removed 2 bases at V and 4 bases at J, leaving 4 bases unmatched. CDR3 size: 14 residues. The CDR3: CASSERTGAETQYF. The CDR3 DNA sequence: TGCGCCAGCAGTGAGAGAACAGGGGCAGAGACCCAGTACTTC.

This clone was detected only a few times. The chain recombines TRBV5-4 with TRBJ2-1; unclear D gene. With 1 base removed from V and 10 bases from J, the gap between germline ends came to 12 bases. From germline, CDR1 is SGHNT and CDR2 YYREEE (reference sequence). The CDR3 extends over 13 amino acids. DNA of the CDR3: TGTGCCAGCAGCTTGAAATGGCACGCCGAGCAGTTCTTC. Translation gives CASSLKWHAEQFF. Full variable domain (remainder filled in from reference TRBV5-4 and TRBJ2-1): ETGVTQSPTHLIKTRGQQVTLRCSSQSGHNTVSWYQQALGQGPQFIFQYYREEENGRGNFPPRFSGLQFPNYSSELNVNALELDDSALYLCASSLKWHAEQFFGPGTRLTVL.

The CDR3 loop is CASSLQGDTEAFF. The CDR3 DNA reads as TGTGCCAGCAGCTTGCAGGGGGACACTGAAGCTTTCTTT. The chain combines TRBV5-5 with TRBJ1-1, with 7 bases that match TRBD1. The CDR3 loop spans 13 amino acids. The V segment lost 1 base and the J segment 3 bases; nucleotides outside the gene matches: 0. Germline CDR1 is SGHKS and CDR2 is YYEKEE (reference sequence).

This clone was observed a few times. The CDR3 protein is CASSLVGAWSPGEQFF. For the CDR3, the DNA is TGTGCCAGCAGCTTAGTAGGCGCTTGGAGCCCCGGGGAGCAGTTCTTC. The chain uses TRBV11-2 and TRBJ2-1; D unresolved. The CDR3 covers 16 residues. Trimming removed 1 base from V and 10 bases from J, with 20 bases in between. From germline, CDR1 is SGHAT and CDR2 FQNNGV.

The genes are TRBV5-1 and TRBJ2-5; 9 bases map to TRBD1. Germline trimming cut 3 bases from V and 5 bases from J; bases unmatched to any gene: 5. This CDR3 is 14 amino acids long. Looked up from germline, CDR1 is SGHRS and CDR2 is YFSETQ. The CDR3 is CASSSDRGEETQYF. The DNA for the CDR3 is TGCGCCAGCAGCTCGGACAGGGGTGAGGAGACCCAGTACTTC. Full variable domain (outside the CDR3, taken from reference TRBV5-1 and TRBJ2-5): KAGVTQTPRYLIKTRGQQVTLSCSPISGHRSVSWYQQTPGQGLQFLFEYFSETQRNKGNFPGRFSGRQFSNSRSEMNVSTLELGDSALYLCASSSDRGEETQYFGPGTRLLVL.

The chain employs TRBV7-3 and TRBJ1-1; D is undetermined. From germline, CDR1 is SGHTA and CDR2 FQGTGA. This CDR3 is built from 12 residues. Trimming shortened V by 4 bases and J by 7 bases, and 10 bases separated the two germline ends. CDR3 amino acids: CASSSRLGEAFF. Written as DNA, the CDR3 is TGTGCCAGCAGCTCAAGACTGGGTGAAGCTTTCTTT.

The chain is built from TRBV19 and TRBJ1-1, with TRBD1 as a possible D gene (6 bases). The CDR3 covers 14 residues. The V and J ends lost 7 bases and 0 bases respectively, with 12 bases between them. Germline V gene lookup returns CDR1 LNHDA and CDR2 SQIVND (reference sequence). The CDR3, as DNA: TGTGCCAGTATAGGGGGGGCCATGAACACTGAAGCTTTCTTT. As protein: CASIGGAMNTEAFF.

This clone was observed a few times. The chain joins TRBV2 to TRBJ1-6; tentative D call: TRBD1 (5 bases). CDR3 length: 17 amino acids. V lost 5 bases and J 2 bases, leaving 16 bases between the germline ends. Per germline, CDR1 SNHLY and CDR2 FYNNEI. The CDR3 bases are TGTGCCAGCAGTCTCCAGGGCCCAGGGACCTATAATTCACCCCTCCACTTT. This sequence encodes CASSLQGPGTYNSPLHF. The full variable domain, with the rest looked up from reference TRBV2 and TRBJ1-6, is EPEVTQTPSHQVTQMGQEVILRCVPISNHLYFYWYRQILGQKVEFLVSFYNNEISEKSEIFDDQFSVERPDGSNFTLKIRSTKLEDSAMYFCASSLQGPGTYNSPLHFGNGTRLTVT.

This clone was seen a handful of times. This chain uses TRBV20-1 with TRBJ2-1; tentatively, D is TRBD2 (5 bases). CDR1 and CDR2 (germline): DFQATT, SNEGSKA (reference sequence). Trimming took off 6 bases at V and 6 bases at J, with 9 bases between the two ends. CDR3 length equals 11 residues. The CDR3 spells CSALGSNEQFF. The DNA for the CDR3 is TGCAGTGCCCTAGGGAGCAATGAGCAGTTCTTC.

The gene calls are TRBV6-5 and TRBJ2-1; tentatively, D is TRBD2 (5 bases). CDR1 is MNHEY, CDR2 SVGAGI, per germline. The length of the CDR3 is 12 residues. V was trimmed by 7 bases and J by 8 bases, leaving 12 bases between them. The CDR3 protein is CASKAGLHEQFF. Here the CDR3 DNA reads TGTGCCAGCAAGGCGGGTTTACATGAGCAGTTCTTC.